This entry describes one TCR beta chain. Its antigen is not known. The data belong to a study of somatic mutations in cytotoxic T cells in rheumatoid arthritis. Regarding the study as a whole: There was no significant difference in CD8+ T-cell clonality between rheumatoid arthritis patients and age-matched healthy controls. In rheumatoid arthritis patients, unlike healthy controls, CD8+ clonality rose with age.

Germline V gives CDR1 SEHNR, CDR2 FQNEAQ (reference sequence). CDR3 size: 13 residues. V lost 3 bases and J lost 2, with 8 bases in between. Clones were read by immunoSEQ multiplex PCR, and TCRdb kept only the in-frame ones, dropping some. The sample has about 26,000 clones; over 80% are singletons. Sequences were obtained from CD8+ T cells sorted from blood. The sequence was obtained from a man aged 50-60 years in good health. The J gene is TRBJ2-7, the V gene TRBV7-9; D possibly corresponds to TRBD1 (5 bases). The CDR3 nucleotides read TGTGCCAGCAGCTTGCAGGGCCCCTACGAGCAGTACTTC. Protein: CASSLQGPYEQYF. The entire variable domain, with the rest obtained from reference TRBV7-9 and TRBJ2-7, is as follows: DTGVSQNPRHKITKRGQNVTFRCDPISEHNRLYWYRQTLGQGPEFLTYFQNEAQLEKSRLLSDRFSAERPKGSFSTLEIQRTEQGDSAMYLCASSLQGPYEQYFGPGTRLTVT.